This passage covers 29 T cell receptor beta chains from one sample sequenced in a study of blood T cell repertoires in COVID-19. Libraries were prepared by immunoSEQ multiplex PCR; TCRdb keeps only in-frame clonotypes and omits some of them. The repertoire includes 190,000 or so clones, 65% to 85% of them detected once, and around 7% sits in the top ten. The sequenced sample consisted of PBMCs or T cells enriched from blood (not recorded which). Every receptor here comes from a man aged 40-50 years who had recovered from COVID-19.

The gene calls are TRBV5-4 and TRBJ1-1; 9 bases agree with TRBD1. CDR1 and CDR2 from the germline V gene are SGHNT and YYREEE (reference sequence). The CDR3 is 16 residues long. V was pared by 3 bases and J by 1 base, with 7 bases of the junction left unmatched. The CDR3 DNA sequence: TGTGCCAGCAGCTCGGGACAGGGAACGGCGAACACTGAAGCTTTCTTT. Protein sequence: CASSSGQGTANTEAFF.

J is TRBJ1-2 and V is TRBV28; D gene unclear. Germline V gene data show CDR1 as MDHEN and CDR2 as SYDVKM. V was clipped by 6 bases and J by 6 bases, with 8 bases between them. This CDR3 is 11 amino acids long. The DNA of the CDR3 is TGTGCCAGCAGCCCGGGGAATGGCTACACCTTC. Its protein is CASSPGNGYTF.

This rearrangement joins TRBV2 to TRBJ2-1; TRBD2 agrees at 11 bases. The CDR3 sequence is 16 residues long. The germline CDR1 and CDR2 sequences are SNHLY and FYNNEI. With 1 base clipped from V and 10 bases from J, the junction kept 9 bases outside the gene matches. CDR3 residues: CASSEGGTSGRQEQFF. CDR3 nucleotides: TGTGCCAGCAGTGAAGGCGGGACTAGCGGTCGCCAGGAGCAGTTCTTC.

The rearrangement uses TRBV7-9 and TRBJ1-3; 9 nucleotides match TRBD1. J gave up 4 bases and V 6 bases, and 4 bases lay outside the gene matches. Germline V CDR1 and CDR2: SEHNR, FQNEAQ (reference sequence). The CDR3 is 14 amino acids. DNA of the CDR3: TGTGCCAGCAGAAAGGACAGGGGAGGAAACACCATATATTTT. Translating gives CASRKDRGGNTIYF.

The chain employs TRBV6-5 and TRBJ1-1; 7 positions match TRBD1. The CDR3 has 14 amino acids. V lost 0 bases to trimming and J lost 10 bases; unmatched junction nucleotides: 8. Germline V gene data show CDR1 as MNHEY and CDR2 as SVGAGI. Here the CDR3 DNA reads TGTGCCAGCAGTTACTCATTCAGGGGGGTAGGAGCTTTCTTT. Its translation is CASSYSFRGVGAFF.

The rearrangement joins TRBV7-2 to TRBJ2-7; tentative D call: TRBD1 (5 bases). The V end lost 4 bases, the J end lost 2 bases, and 12 bases lay between the germline ends. The CDR3 is 14 amino acids. Germline-derived CDR1 and CDR2 are SGHTA and FQGNSA. The CDR3 sequence: CASSYRQPAYEQYF. CDR3 DNA: TGTGCCAGCAGCTACCGACAGCCTGCCTACGAGCAGTACTTC.

The CDR3: CATGLERAPQNIQYF. DNA for the CDR3: TGTGCCACGGGTTTAGAGCGGGCCCCCCAAAACATTCAGTACTTC. The chain has TRBV2 and TRBJ2-4; D might be TRBD2 (6 bases). The CDR3 extends over 15 amino acids. CDR1 is SNHLY, CDR2 FYNNEI, per germline. Trimming pared 10 bases from V and 5 bases from J, leaving 21 bases between.

The chain carries TRBV11-2 and TRBJ1-2; no clear D gene. This CDR3 has 14 residues. CDR1 SGHAT and CDR2 FQNNGV come from the germline V gene. V shed 5 bases and J shed 7 bases, with 17 bases lying between them. CDR3 bases: TGTGCCAGCAGCCACCAAACGAGGGTCCCTGGCTACACCTTC. It codes for CASSHQTRVPGYTF.

The V call is TRBV7-9, the J call TRBJ1-1, with D uncertain. CDR1 is SEHNR and CDR2 is FQNEAQ in the germline V gene (reference sequence). The CDR3 spans 16 residues. V lost 1 base, J lost 5 bases, and 17 bases lay in between. This CDR3 is CASSLGRSGLETEAFF. Written as DNA, the CDR3 is TGTGCCAGCAGCTTAGGTCGATCCGGGTTGGAAACTGAAGCTTTCTTT.

The gene calls are TRBV3-1 (or the pseudogene TRBV3-2) and TRBJ1-2; D unclear. Germline V gives CDR1 LGHDT, CDR2 YNNKEL (reference sequence). The ends were cut back, 0 bases at V and 8 bases at J, with 16 bases in the middle. CDR3 size: 15 residues. In nucleotides, the CDR3 is TGTGCCAGCAGCCAAGATAGGGCGGGGTTGGGAGGCTACACCTTC. Translated: CASSQDRAGLGGYTF.

The chain links TRBV29-1 to TRBJ1-6; 7 bases match TRBD1. V shed 4 bases, J shed 0 bases, and the junction held 12 bases outside the gene matches. Germline V lookup: CDR1 SQVTM, CDR2 ANQGSEA. The CDR3 is made up of 18 amino acids. This chain's CDR3 is CSVGVLTGIYSYNSPLHF. The CDR3, as DNA: TGCAGCGTTGGGGTGTTGACAGGGATCTACTCCTATAATTCACCCCTCCACTTT.

The chain combines TRBV15 with TRBJ1-4; possible D gene TRBD1, 6 bases. The CDR3 sequence is 17 residues long. The ends were cut back, 0 bases at V and 1 base at J, with 12 bases in the middle. Germline CDR1 is LNHNV and CDR2 is YYDKDF (reference sequence). The CDR3 spells CATSRDPRTVTNEKLFF. Written as DNA, the CDR3 is TGTGCCACCAGCAGAGATCCACGGACAGTAACTAATGAAAAACTGTTTTTT.

The chain uses TRBV3-1 (or the pseudogene TRBV3-2) and TRBJ2-4, with TRBD1 matching over 7 bases. Germline loops: CDR1 LGHDT, CDR2 YNNKEL (reference sequence). This CDR3 spans 15 amino acids. V lost 4 bases and J lost 3; bases outside the gene matches: 6. CDR3 in amino acids: CASSPQGDLKNIQYF. The CDR3 region has the DNA TGTGCCAGCAGCCCTCAGGGGGACCTCAAAAACATTCAGTACTTC.

The rearrangement links TRBV2 to TRBJ2-7, with TRBD1 as a possible D gene (6 bases). The CDR3 has 13 amino acids. Germline V gene data show CDR1 as SNHLY and CDR2 as FYNNEI. Trimming took 7 bases from V and 2 from J, leaving 12 bases between them. CDR3: CASNRETAYEQYF. Written as DNA, the CDR3 is TGTGCCAGCAACAGGGAGACGGCCTACGAGCAGTACTTC.

In its sample, this clone was seen once. The V and J genes are TRBV4-1 and TRBJ2-5, with 10 nucleotides matching TRBD2. Trimming took 0 bases from V and 1 from J; bases not matched to a gene: 5. Germline V CDR1 and CDR2: MGHRA, YSYEKL. This CDR3 has 17 amino acids. CDR3 protein: CASSQDLIAGGQETQYF. In nucleotides, the CDR3 is TGCGCCAGCAGCCAAGATCTCATAGCGGGGGGCCAAGAGACCCAGTACTTC.

The chain couples TRBV6-5 to TRBJ2-5, with TRBD1 identical over 8 bases. The junction had 9 bases not matched to a gene; V was cut back by 2 bases and J by 7 bases. The CDR3 runs to 15 residues. Per germline, CDR1 MNHEY and CDR2 SVGAGI. The CDR3 DNA is TGTGCCAGCAGTTACCGGGCAGGGGGCGCAGGGACCCAGTACTTC. It is translated as CASSYRAGGAGTQYF.

This clone was seen a few times. The chain links TRBV14 to TRBJ2-1; TRBD2 matches at 10 bases. Per the germline V gene, CDR1 is SGHDN and CDR2 is FVKESK. Trimming at V came to 4 bases and at J to 4 bases, leaving 4 bases not matched to a gene. The CDR3 has 15 amino acids. The CDR3 DNA reads TGTGCCAGCAGCCCTAGCGGGGGAGCATACAATGAGCAGTTCTTC. It translates to CASSPSGGAYNEQFF.

The chain uses TRBV7-9 and TRBJ2-3; 9 bases are a match to TRBD2. The CDR3 is made up of 17 amino acids. V was pared by 4 bases and J by 6 bases, with 14 bases of the junction left unmatched. The germline CDR1 and CDR2 sequences are SEHNR and FQNEAQ (reference sequence). The chain's CDR3 is CASSSLFRGGAADTQYF. For the CDR3, the DNA is TGTGCCAGCAGCTCCCTTTTCCGCGGGGGGGCCGCCGATACGCAGTATTTT.

This clone was observed a handful of times. The chain links TRBV19 to TRBJ1-1; the match to TRBD1 covers 7 bases. Germline CDR1 LNHDA, CDR2 SQIVND (reference sequence). After removal of 10 bases from V and 4 bases from J, the junction contained 15 bases not matched to a gene. The CDR3 extends over 15 amino acids. Written as DNA, the CDR3 is TGTGCCACTAGAAAACCAGGGGGTAGGGGCACTGAAGCTTTCTTT. Translated, it gives CATRKPGGRGTEAFF. The full variable domain, completed using reference TRBV19 and TRBJ1-1, is DGGITQSPKYLFRKEGQNVTLSCEQNLNHDAMYWYRQDPGQGLRLIYYSQIVNDFQKGDIAEGYSVSREKKESFPLTVTSAQKNPTAFYLCATRKPGGRGTEAFFGQGTRLTVV.

The chain couples TRBV11-2 to TRBJ1-1; the D gene is possibly TRBD1 (5 bases). The CDR3 sequence is 14 residues long. Germline CDR1 is SGHAT and CDR2 is FQNNGV. Trimming took off 1 base at V and 3 bases at J, with 9 bases between the two ends. CDR3 residues: CASSLAGFDTEAFF. For the CDR3, the DNA is TGTGCCAGCAGCTTAGCAGGGTTCGACACTGAAGCTTTCTTT.

The genes are TRBV4-1 and TRBJ1-2; 8 bases match TRBD1. The trim removed 6 bases at V and 8 bases at J, leaving 8 bases unmatched. The CDR3 consists of 13 residues. Per the germline V gene, CDR1 is MGHRA and CDR2 is YSYEKL. CDR3 region: CASSVPQGDGYTF. The DNA of the CDR3 is TGCGCCAGCAGTGTTCCACAGGGGGACGGCTACACCTTC.

The V and J genes are TRBV15 and TRBJ1-2, with 10 positions matching TRBD1. With 1 base clipped from V and 7 bases from J, the junction kept 3 bases outside the gene matches. CDR3 size: 14 residues. Germline assignment: CDR1 LNHNV and CDR2 YYDKDF (reference sequence). CDR3 loop: CATSRVGTGVGYTF. As DNA, the CDR3 is TGTGCCACCAGCAGAGTCGGGACAGGGGTTGGCTACACCTTC. Variable domain in full (rest from reference TRBV15 and TRBJ1-2): DAMVIQNPRYQVTQFGKPVTLSCSQTLNHNVMYWYQQKSSQAPKLLFHYYDKDFNNEADTPDNFQSRRPNTSFCFLDIRSPGLGDTAMYLCATSRVGTGVGYTFGSGTRLTVV.

The chain combines TRBV2 with TRBJ1-1, with 12 bases matching TRBD1. Germline CDR1 reads SNHLY; CDR2 reads FYNNEI. The CDR3 is 17 residues long. The junction had 11 bases not matched to a gene; V was cut back by 7 bases and J by 2 bases. The CDR3 region has the DNA TGTGCCAGCATCCGTTTTGGGACAGGGGGCAGTAACACTGAAGCTTTCTTT. Its protein product is CASIRFGTGGSNTEAFF.

In its sample, this clone was seen once. The chain couples TRBV28 to TRBJ1-2; D is ambiguous. Trimming removed 3 bases from V and 4 bases from J, with 9 bases in between. The germline V gene encodes CDR1 MDHEN and CDR2 SYDVKM. The CDR3 is 13 amino acids. CDR3 sequence: CASSFPGFYGYTF. The CDR3 DNA follows: TGTGCCAGCAGTTTCCCAGGCTTCTATGGCTACACCTTC.

The genes are TRBV6-5 and TRBJ1-3, with 7 nucleotides matching TRBD1. Trimming at V came to 6 bases and at J to 0 bases, leaving 5 bases not matched to a gene. The CDR3 extends over 15 amino acids. Germline-derived CDR1 and CDR2 are MNHEY and SVGAGI. The CDR3 loop reads CASRAQGSSGNTIYF. Written as DNA, the CDR3 is TGTGCCAGCAGGGCACAGGGGTCCTCTGGAAACACCATATATTTT.

The chain couples TRBV4-1 to TRBJ2-3, with a weak D call TRBD1 (5 bases). Germline loops: CDR1 MGHRA, CDR2 YSYEKL. Deletions cut 6 bases from V and 2 bases from J, with 15 bases between. The CDR3 is made up of 15 amino acids. The CDR3 nucleotides are TGCGCCAGCAGGGCCGCAGGGCTACTCACAGATACGCAGTATTTT. It is translated as CASRAAGLLTDTQYF.

This clone was detected only a few times. The chain couples TRBV3-1 (or the pseudogene TRBV3-2) to TRBJ2-3, with 7 positions matching TRBD2. The trim removed 7 bases at V and 4 bases at J, leaving 11 bases unmatched. Germline V gene data show CDR1 as LGHDT and CDR2 as YNNKEL (reference sequence). The CDR3 extends over 15 amino acids. DNA for the CDR3: TGTGCCAGCACCCCTGCGGGGGTAAGGGCAGATACGCAGTATTTT. Amino acid sequence: CASTPAGVRADTQYF.

The chain couples TRBV4-1 to TRBJ1-5; possibly TRBD1 for D (6 bases). The CDR3 covers 13 residues. Trimming cost V 5 bases and J 7 bases, with 12 bases left between them. Per the germline V gene, CDR1 is MGHRA and CDR2 is YSYEKL. In DNA form, the CDR3 reads TGCGCCAGCAGCAAAACAGGGTACCAGCCCCAGCATTTT. Translation: CASSKTGYQPQHF.

This clone was picked up one time. The rearrangement links TRBV1 to TRBJ1-4; TRBD1 is the table's D call, not checked against the DNA. TRBV1 is tagged as a pseudogene. The CDR3 is 22 residues long. CDR3: CTSSQPIVPDRGLGECSEKLFF. The CDR3 nucleotides read TGCACCAGCAGCCAACCAATCGTGCCGGACAGGGGGCTAGGGGAGTGTAGTGAAAAACTGTTTTTT.